Detailed here is one TCR beta chain. The antigen is undetermined. One junction end does not reproduce the germline sequence, and a read error may be involved. Amplification used 60 Vbeta primers and 13 Jbeta primers. Here immunoSEQ multiplex PCR was the method, and the copy in TCRdb shows in-frame clones only, minus some. The sample contains about 98,000 clones, 80% to 90% of which appear only once. CDR3 length: 16 residues. The germline CDR1 and CDR2 sequences are SEHNR and FQNEAQ (reference sequence). This entry is derived from a study of cytomegalovirus exposure and HLA in healthy donors. Study results and caveats: In a later analysis, approximately 18,000 TCR beta sequences were associated with HLA alleles at 0.05 false discovery rate. Previous analysis showed most TCR beta V segments were productive about 87% or about 30% of the time.

This chain links TRBV7-9 with TRBJ1-6, with TRBD1 matching 9 bases. This TCR was sampled from a man aged 40-55 years in good health and CMV-seronegative. Sequencing was performed on PBMCs. The DNA for the CDR3 is TGTTCCAGCAGCTTAGCCCCCGGGACAGGGATACCACCCCTCCACTTT. Protein: CSSSLAPGTGIPPLHF. The entire variable domain, with the rest obtained from reference TRBV7-9 and TRBJ1-6, is as follows: DTGVSQNPRHKITKRGQNVTFRCDPISEHNRLYWYRQTLGQGPEFLTYFQNEAQLEKSRLLSDRFSAERPKGSFSTLEIQRTEQGDSAMYLCSSSLAPGTGIPPLHFGNGTRLTVT.